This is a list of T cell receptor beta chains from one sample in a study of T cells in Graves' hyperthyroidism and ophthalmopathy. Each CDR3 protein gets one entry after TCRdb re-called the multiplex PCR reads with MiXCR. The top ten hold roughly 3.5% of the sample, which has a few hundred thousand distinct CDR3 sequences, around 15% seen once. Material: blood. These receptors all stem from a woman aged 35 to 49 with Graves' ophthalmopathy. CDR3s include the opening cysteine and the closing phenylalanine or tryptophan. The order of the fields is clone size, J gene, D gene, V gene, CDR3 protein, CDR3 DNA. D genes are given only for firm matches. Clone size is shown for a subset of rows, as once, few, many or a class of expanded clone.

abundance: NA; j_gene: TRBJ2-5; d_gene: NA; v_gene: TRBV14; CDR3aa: CASSHLGGSKTQYF; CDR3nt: TGTGCCAGCAGCCACTTAGGAGGGAGCAAGACCCAGTACTTC
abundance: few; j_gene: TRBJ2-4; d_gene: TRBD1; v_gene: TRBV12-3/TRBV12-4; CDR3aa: CASGKGQGVNIQYF; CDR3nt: TGTGCCAGCGGAAAGGGACAGGGGGTAAACATTCAGTACTTC
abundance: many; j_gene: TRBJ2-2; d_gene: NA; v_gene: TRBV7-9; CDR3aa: CASSLFGKLTGELFF; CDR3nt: TGTGCCAGCAGCTTATTCGGCAAATTAACCGGGGAGCTGTTTTTT
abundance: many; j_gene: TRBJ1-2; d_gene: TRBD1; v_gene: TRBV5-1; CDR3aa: CASSRDSYYGYTF; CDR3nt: TGCGCCAGCAGTAGGGACAGTTACTATGGCTACACCTTC
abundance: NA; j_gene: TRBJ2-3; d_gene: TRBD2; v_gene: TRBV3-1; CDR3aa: CASTLAGGPTDTQYF; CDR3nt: TGTGCCAGCACCCTAGCGGGAGGGCCCACAGATACGCAGTATTTT
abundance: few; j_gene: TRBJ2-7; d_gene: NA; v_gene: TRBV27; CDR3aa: CASSLSDRRPYEQYF; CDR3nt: TGTGCCAGCAGTTTATCGGACAGACGTCCCTACGAGCAGTACTTC
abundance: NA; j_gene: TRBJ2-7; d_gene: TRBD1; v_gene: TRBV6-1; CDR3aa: CASKTGTGAYEQYF; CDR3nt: TGTGCCAGCAAAACCGGGACAGGGGCCTACGAGCAGTACTTC
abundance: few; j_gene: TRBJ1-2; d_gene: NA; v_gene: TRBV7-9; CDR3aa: CASSLKGSNYGYTF; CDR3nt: TGTGCCAGCAGTCTCAAAGGGAGCAACTATGGCTACACCTTC
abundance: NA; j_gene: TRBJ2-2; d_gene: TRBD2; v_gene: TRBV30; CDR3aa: CAWSLTSANTGELFF; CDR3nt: TGTGCCTGGAGTCTGACTAGCGCGAACACCGGGGAGCTGTTTTTT
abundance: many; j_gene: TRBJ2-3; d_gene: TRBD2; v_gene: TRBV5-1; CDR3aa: CASSFQGREGTDTQYF; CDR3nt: TGCGCCAGCAGCTTCCAGGGGCGGGAGGGGACAGATACGCAGTATTTT
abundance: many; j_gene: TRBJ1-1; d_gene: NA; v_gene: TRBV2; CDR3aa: CASSESGFEAFF; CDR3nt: TGTGCCAGCAGTGAGTCGGGGTTTGAAGCTTTCTTT
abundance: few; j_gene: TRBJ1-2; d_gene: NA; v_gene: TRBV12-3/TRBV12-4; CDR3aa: CASSLSGQRGYTF; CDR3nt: TGTGCCAGCAGTTTGAGCGGACAACGCGGCTACACCTTC
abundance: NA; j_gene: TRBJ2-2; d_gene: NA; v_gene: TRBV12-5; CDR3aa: CASGLARISQNTGELFF; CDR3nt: TGTGCTAGTGGTTTGGCCCGCATATCTCAAAACACCGGGGAGCTGTTTTTT
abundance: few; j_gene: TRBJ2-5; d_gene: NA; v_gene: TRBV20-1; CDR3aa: CSAGAETQYF; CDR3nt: TGCAGTGCTGGGGCGGAGACCCAGTACTTC
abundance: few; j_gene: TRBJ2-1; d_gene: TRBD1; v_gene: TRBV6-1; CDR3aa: CASNQGGSDEQFF; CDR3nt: TGTGCCAGCAACCAAGGGGGCTCCGATGAGCAGTTCTTC
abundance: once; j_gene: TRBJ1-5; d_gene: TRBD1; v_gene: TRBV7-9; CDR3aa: CASSLSRTGATQPQHF; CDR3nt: TGTGCCAGCAGCTTATCAAGGACAGGGGCTACCCAGCCCCAGCATTTT
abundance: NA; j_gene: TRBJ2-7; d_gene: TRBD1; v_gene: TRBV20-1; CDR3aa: CSATFPGQASYEQYF; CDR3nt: TGCAGTGCGACCTTCCCGGGACAGGCGTCCTACGAGCAGTACTTC
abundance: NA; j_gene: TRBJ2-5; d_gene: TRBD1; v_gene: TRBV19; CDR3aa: CASGTNRGETQYF; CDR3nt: TGTGCCAGTGGCACAAACAGGGGCGAGACCCAGTACTTC
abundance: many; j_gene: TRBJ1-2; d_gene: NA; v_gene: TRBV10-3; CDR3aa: CAPAAHRGGGYGYTF; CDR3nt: TGTGCCCCGGCGGCCCATCGGGGGGGTGGATATGGCTACACCTTC
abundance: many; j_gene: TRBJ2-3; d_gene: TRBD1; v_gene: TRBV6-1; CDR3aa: CASSARTGAATDTQYF; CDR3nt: TGTGCCAGCAGTGCCCGGACAGGGGCCGCCACAGATACGCAGTATTTT
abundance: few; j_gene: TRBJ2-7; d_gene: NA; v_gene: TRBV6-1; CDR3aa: CASREPGIYEQYF; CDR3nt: TGTGCCAGCAGAGAGCCGGGAATCTACGAGCAGTACTTC
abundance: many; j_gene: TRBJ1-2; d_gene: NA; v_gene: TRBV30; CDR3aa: CAWSVGYGYTF; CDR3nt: TGTGCCTGGAGTGTAGGGTATGGCTACACCTTC
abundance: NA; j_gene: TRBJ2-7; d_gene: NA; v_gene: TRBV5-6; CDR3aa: CASRAQGRGYEQYF; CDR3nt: TGTGCCAGCAGGGCACAGGGAAGGGGCTACGAGCAGTACTTC
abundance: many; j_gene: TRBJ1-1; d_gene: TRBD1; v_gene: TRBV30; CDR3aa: CAWSNGGTGAKAEAFF; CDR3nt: TGTGCCTGGAGTAACGGGGGGACAGGGGCAAAAGCTGAAGCTTTCTTT
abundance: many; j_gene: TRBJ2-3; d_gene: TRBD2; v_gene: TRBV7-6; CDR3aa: CASSLGPLAGVDTQYF; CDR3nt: TGTGCCAGCAGCTTAGGACCGCTAGCGGGAGTAGATACGCAGTATTTT
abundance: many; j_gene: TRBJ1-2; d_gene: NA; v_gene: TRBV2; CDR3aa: CASKQGLDYGYTF; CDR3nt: TGTGCCAGCAAACAGGGTTTGGACTATGGCTACACCTTC
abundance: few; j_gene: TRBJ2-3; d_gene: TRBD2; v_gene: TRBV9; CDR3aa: CASSVGGAGKGDTQYF; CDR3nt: TGTGCCAGCAGCGTAGGAGGAGCGGGGAAGGGAGATACGCAGTATTTT
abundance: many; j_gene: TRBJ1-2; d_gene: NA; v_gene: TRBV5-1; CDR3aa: CASSLVDTWTNYGYTF; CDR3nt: TGCGCCAGCAGCTTGGTTGACACGTGGACTAACTATGGCTACACCTTC
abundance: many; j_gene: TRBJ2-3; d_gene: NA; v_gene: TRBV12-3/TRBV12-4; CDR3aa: CASSFSGGVTDTQYF; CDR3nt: TGTGCCAGCAGTTTTTCAGGGGGGGTCACAGATACGCAGTATTTT
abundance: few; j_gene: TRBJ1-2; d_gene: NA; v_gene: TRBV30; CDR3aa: CAWSREGSGYTF; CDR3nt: TGTGCCTGGAGTAGGGAAGGGAGCGGCTACACCTTC
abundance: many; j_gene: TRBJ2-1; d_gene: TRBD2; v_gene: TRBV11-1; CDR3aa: CASSLRLAEVQFF; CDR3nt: TGTGCCAGCAGCCTGAGACTAGCGGAGGTCCAGTTCTTC
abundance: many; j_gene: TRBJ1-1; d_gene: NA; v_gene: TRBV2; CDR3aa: CASSDGEAFF; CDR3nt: TGTGCCAGCAGTGATGGTGAAGCTTTCTTT
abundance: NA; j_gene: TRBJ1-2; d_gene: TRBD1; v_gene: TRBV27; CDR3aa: CASSPDRAHDGYTF; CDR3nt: TGTGCCAGCAGTCCGGACAGGGCCCATGATGGCTACACCTTC
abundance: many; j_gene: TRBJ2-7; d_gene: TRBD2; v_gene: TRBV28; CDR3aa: CASSPPRAGSYEQYF; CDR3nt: TGTGCCAGCAGTCCGCCGAGAGCGGGGTCCTACGAGCAGTACTTC
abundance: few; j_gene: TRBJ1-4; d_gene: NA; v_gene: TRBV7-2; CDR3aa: CASSFSGGTPTNEKLFF; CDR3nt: TGTGCCAGCAGCTTTAGTGGAGGGACACCAACTAATGAAAAACTGTTTTTT
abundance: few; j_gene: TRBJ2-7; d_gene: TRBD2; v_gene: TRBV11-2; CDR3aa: CASSSTSGTSIHEQYF; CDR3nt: TGTGCCAGCAGCTCAACGTCCGGGACTAGCATCCACGAGCAGTACTTC
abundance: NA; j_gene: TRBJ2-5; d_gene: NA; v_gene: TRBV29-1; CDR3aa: CSVLRDPDSETQYF; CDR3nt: TGCAGCGTTCTCCGGGACCCCGACTCGGAGACCCAGTACTTC
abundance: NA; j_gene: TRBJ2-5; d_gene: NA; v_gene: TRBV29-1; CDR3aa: CSVVTGLRRLETQYF; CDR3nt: TGCAGCGTGGTAACGGGGCTCAGAAGATTAGAGACCCAGTACTTC
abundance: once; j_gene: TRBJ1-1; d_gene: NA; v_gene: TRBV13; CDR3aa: CASSLEWRTEAFF; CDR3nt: TGTGCCAGCAGCTTAGAGTGGAGGACTGAAGCTTTCTTT
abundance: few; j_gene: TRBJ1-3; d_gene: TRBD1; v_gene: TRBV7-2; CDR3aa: CASSRLTGLSGNTIYF; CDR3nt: TGTGCCAGCAGCCGATTGACAGGGCTCTCTGGAAACACCATATATTTT
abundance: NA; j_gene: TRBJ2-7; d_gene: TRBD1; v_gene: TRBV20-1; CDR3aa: CSASFGTGVEQYF; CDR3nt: TGCAGTGCTTCCTTCGGGACAGGGGTGGAGCAGTACTTC
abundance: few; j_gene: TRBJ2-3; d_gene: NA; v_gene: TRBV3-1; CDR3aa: CASSQDLVSVGTQYF; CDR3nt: TGTGCCAGCAGCCAAGATTTGGTCTCCGTCGGTACGCAGTATTTT
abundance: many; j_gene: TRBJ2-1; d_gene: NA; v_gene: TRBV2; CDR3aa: CATHPGLAYNEQFF; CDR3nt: TGTGCCACCCACCCTGGCTTGGCCTACAATGAGCAGTTCTTC
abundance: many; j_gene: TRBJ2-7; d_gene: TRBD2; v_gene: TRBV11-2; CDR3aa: CASSRSGGASSYEQYF; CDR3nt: TGTGCCAGCAGCAGAAGCGGGGGGGCTTCCTCCTACGAGCAGTACTTC
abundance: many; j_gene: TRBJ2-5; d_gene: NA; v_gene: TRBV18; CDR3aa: CASSDRLQETQYF; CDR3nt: TGTGCCAGCTCCGACAGATTACAAGAGACCCAGTACTTC
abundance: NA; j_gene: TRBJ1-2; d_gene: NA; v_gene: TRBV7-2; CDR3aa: CASSLAGNIGYGYTF; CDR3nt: TGTGCCAGCAGCTTAGCTGGGAATATCGGCTATGGCTACACCTTC
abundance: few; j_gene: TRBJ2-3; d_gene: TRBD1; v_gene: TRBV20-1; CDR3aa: CSARRDRGTDTQYF; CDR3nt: TGCAGTGCTAGACGGGACAGGGGCACAGATACGCAGTATTTT
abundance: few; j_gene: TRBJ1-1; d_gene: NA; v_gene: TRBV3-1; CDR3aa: CASSHHSKQAVEAFF; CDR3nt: TGTGCCAGCAGCCATCATTCTAAACAGGCAGTAGAAGCTTTCTTT
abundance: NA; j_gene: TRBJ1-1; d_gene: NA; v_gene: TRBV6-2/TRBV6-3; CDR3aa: CASSYSIDGMPGTFSTEAFF; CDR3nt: TGTGCCAGCAGTTACTCGATCGATGGGATGCCCGGGACATTTAGCACTGAAGCTTTCTTT
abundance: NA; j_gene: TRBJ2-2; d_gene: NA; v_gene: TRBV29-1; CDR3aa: CSVSSGPNTGELFF; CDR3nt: TGCAGCGTTTCCTCGGGACCGAACACCGGGGAGCTGTTTTTT
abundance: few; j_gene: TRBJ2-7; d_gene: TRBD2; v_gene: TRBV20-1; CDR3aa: CSARRLAGREQYF; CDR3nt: TGCAGTGCTAGGAGACTAGCGGGAAGAGAGCAGTACTTC
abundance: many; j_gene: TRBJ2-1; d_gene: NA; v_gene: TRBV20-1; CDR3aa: CSARARPSYNEQFF; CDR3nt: TGCAGTGCTAGAGCACGGCCTTCCTACAATGAGCAGTTCTTC
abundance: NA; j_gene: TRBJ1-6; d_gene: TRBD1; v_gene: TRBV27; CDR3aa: CASSPGTGYSSYNSPLHF; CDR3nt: TGTGCCAGCAGTCCTGGGACAGGGTATAGCTCCTATAATTCACCCCTCCACTTT
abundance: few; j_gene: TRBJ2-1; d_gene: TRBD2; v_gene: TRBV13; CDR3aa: CASSYGLAGGVEQFF; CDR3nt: TGTGCCAGCAGCTACGGACTAGCGGGGGGGGTTGAGCAGTTCTTC
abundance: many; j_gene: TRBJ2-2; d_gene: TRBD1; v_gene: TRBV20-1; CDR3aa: CSAVPGQGHTGELFF; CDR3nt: TGCAGTGCCGTGCCGGGACAGGGACACACCGGGGAGCTGTTTTTT